This T cell receptor beta chain was sequenced during a study of blood T cell repertoires in COVID-19. Study details: Sites in the United States, Italy and Spain provided acute and convalescent COVID-19 samples.

With V trimmed by 5 bases and J by 7 bases, 7 bases remained unmatched. The CDR3 runs 14 residues. Germline V CDR1 and CDR2: KGHSH, LQKENI. Only in-frame clones appear in the TCRdb table, and some are missing; sequencing was by immunoSEQ multiplex PCR. The repertoire holds 350,000 to 450,000 clones, with 65% to 90% as singletons. Followed longitudinally, the Seattle patients had been enrolled during active infection. Source material: peripheral blood. The genes are TRBV18 and TRBJ1-3; 8 bases are a match to TRBD1. This TCR was recovered from a woman aged 55-75 years with COVID-19, enrolled during active disease. CDR3 DNA: TGTGCCAGCTCAGCAGGACAGGGTGGCAACACCATATATTTT. Protein sequence: CASSAGQGGNTIYF.